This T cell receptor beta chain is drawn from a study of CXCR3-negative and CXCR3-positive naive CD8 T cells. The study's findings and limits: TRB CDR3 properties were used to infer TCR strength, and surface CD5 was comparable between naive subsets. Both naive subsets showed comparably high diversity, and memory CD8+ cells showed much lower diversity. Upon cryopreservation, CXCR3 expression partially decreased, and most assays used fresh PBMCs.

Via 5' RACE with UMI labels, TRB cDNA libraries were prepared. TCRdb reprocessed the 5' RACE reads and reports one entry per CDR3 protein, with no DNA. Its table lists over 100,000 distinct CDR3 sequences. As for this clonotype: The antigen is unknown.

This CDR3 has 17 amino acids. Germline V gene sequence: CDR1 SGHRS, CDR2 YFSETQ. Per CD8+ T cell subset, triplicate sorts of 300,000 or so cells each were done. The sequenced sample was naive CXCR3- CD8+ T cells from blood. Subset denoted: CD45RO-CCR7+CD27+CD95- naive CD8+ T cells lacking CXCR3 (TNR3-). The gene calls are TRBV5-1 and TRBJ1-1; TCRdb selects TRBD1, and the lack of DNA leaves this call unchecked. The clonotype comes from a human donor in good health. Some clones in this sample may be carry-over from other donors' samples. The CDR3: CASTLKTGRSRNTEAFF.